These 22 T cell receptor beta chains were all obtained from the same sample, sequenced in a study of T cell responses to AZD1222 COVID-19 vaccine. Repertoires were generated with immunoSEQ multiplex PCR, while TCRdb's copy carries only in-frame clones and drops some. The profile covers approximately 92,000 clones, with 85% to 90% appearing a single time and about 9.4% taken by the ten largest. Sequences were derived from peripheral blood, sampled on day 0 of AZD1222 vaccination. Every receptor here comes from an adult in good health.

CDR3 coding DNA: TGTGCCAGCAGCTCAGCGGGGACCACAGATACGCAGTATTTT. This sequence encodes CASSSAGTTDTQYF. The J gene is TRBJ2-3, the V gene TRBV5-4; 7 positions agree with TRBD2. The junction had 3 bases not matched to a gene; V was cut back by 3 bases and J by 2 bases. The germline CDR1 and CDR2 sequences are SGHNT and YYREEE (reference sequence). CDR3 length: 14 residues.

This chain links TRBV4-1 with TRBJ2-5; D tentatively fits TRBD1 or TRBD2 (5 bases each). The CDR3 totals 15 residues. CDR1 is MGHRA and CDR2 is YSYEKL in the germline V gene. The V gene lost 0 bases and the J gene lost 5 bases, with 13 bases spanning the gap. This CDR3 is CASSQEGLARETQYF. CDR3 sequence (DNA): TGCGCCAGCAGCCAAGAGGGGCTAGCCCGGGAGACCCAGTACTTC.

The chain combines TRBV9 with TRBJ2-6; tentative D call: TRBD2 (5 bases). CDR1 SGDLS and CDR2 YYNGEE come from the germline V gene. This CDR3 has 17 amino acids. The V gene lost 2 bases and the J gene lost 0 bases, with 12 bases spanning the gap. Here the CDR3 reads CASSVEGTFSGANVLTF. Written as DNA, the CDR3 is TGTGCCAGCAGCGTCGAGGGAACTTTCTCTGGGGCCAACGTCCTGACTTTC.

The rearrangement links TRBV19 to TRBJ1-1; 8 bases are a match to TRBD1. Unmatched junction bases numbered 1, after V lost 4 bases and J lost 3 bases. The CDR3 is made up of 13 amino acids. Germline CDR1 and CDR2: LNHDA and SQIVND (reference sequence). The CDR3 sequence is CASSTGGYTEAFF. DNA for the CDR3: TGTGCCAGTAGTACAGGGGGCTACACTGAAGCTTTCTTT.

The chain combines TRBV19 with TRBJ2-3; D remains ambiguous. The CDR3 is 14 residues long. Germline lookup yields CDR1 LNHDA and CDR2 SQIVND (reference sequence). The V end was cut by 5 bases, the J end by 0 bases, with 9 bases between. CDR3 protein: CASSPQTSTDTQYF. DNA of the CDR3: TGTGCCAGTAGTCCCCAAACTAGCACAGATACGCAGTATTTT. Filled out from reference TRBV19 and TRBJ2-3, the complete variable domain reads DGGITQSPKYLFRKEGQNVTLSCEQNLNHDAMYWYRQDPGQGLRLIYYSQIVNDFQKGDIAEGYSVSREKKESFPLTVTSAQKNPTAFYLCASSPQTSTDTQYFGPGTRLTVL.

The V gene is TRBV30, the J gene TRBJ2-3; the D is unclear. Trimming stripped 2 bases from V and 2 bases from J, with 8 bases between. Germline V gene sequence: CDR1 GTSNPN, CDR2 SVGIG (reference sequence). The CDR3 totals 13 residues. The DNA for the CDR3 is TGTGCCTGGAGTCGAATACACACAGATACGCAGTATTTT. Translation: CAWSRIHTDTQYF.

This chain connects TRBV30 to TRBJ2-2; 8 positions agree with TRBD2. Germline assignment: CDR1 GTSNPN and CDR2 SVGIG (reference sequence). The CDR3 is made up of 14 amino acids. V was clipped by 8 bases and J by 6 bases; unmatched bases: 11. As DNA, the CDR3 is TGTGCCGGAGTCCGGCGGGGGGTCGCCGGGGAGCTGTTTTTT. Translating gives CAGVRRGVAGELFF. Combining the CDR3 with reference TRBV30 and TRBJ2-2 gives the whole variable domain SQTIHQWPATLVQPVGSPLSLECTVEGTSNPNLYWYRQAAGRGLQLLFYSVGIGQISSEVPQNLSASRPQDRQFILSSKKLLLSDSGFYLCAGVRRGVAGELFFGEGSRLTVL.

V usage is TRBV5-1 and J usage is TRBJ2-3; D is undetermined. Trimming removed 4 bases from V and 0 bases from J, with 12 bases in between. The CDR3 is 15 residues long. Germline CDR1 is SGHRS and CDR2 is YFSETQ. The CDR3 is CASSTETPSTDTQYF. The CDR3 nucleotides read TGCGCCAGCAGCACTGAGACCCCGAGCACAGATACGCAGTATTTT. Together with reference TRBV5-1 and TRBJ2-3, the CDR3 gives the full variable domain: KAGVTQTPRYLIKTRGQQVTLSCSPISGHRSVSWYQQTPGQGLQFLFEYFSETQRNKGNFPGRFSGRQFSNSRSEMNVSTLELGDSALYLCASSTETPSTDTQYFGPGTRLTVL.

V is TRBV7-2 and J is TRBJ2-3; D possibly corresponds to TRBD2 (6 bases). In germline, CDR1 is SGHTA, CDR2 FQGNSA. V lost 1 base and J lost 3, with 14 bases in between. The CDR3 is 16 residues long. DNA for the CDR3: TGTGCCAGCAGCTTAGTCTCCGGGAGTTATACAGATACGCAGTATTTT. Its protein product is CASSLVSGSYTDTQYF.

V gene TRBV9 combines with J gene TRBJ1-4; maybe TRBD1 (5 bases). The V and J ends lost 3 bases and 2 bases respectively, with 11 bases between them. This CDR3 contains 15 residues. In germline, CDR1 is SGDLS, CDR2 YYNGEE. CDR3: CASSAGGNTNEKLFF. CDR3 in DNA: TGTGCCAGCAGCGCGGGGGGGAATACTAATGAAAAACTGTTTTTT. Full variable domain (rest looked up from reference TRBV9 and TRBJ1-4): DSGVTQTPKHLITATGQRVTLRCSPRSGDLSVYWYQQSLDQGLQFLIQYYNGEERAKGNILERFSAQQFPDLHSELNLSSLELGDSALYFCASSAGGNTNEKLFFGSGTQLSVL.

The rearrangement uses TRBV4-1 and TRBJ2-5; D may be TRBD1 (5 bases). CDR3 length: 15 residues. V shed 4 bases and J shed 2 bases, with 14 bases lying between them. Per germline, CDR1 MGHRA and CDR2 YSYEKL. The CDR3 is CASSPLGAVQETQYF. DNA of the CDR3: TGCGCCAGCAGCCCCTTAGGGGCGGTGCAAGAGACCCAGTACTTC.

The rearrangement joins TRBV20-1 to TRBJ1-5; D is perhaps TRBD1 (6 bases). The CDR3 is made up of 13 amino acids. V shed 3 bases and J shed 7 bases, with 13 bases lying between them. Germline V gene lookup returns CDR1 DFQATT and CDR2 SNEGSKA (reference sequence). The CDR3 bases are TGCAGTGCTAGTCGGCAGGGGAGCCAGCCCCAGCATTTT. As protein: CSASRQGSQPQHF.

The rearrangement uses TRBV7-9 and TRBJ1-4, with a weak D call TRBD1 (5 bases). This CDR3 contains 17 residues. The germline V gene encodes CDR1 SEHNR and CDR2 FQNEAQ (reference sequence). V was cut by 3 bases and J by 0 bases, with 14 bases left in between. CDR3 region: CASSLDRGVATNEKLFF. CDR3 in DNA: TGTGCCAGCAGCTTGGACCGAGGGGTTGCAACTAATGAAAAACTGTTTTTT.

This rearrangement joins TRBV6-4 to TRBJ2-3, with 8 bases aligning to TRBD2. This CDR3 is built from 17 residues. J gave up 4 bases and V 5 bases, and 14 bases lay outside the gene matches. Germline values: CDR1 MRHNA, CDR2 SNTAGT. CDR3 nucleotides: TGTGCCAGCAGTAAAGGAGCTGGCGGGGGGAGCTCAGATACGCAGTATTTT. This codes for CASSKGAGGGSSDTQYF.

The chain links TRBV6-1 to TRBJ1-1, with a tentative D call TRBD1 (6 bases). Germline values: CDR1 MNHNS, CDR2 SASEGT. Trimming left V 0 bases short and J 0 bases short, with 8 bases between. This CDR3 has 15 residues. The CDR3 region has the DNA TGTGCCAGCAGTGAAGCCGACAGGTTGAACACTGAAGCTTTCTTT. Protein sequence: CASSEADRLNTEAFF.

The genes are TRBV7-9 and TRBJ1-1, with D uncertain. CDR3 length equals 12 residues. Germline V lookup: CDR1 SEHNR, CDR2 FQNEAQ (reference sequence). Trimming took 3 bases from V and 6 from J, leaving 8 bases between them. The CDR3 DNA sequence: TGTGCCAGCAGCTTCCCGAGTTCTGAAGCTTTCTTT. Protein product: CASSFPSSEAFF. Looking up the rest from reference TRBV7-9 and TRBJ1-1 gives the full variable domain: DTGVSQNPRHKITKRGQNVTFRCDPISEHNRLYWYRQTLGQGPEFLTYFQNEAQLEKSRLLSDRFSAERPKGSFSTLEIQRTEQGDSAMYLCASSFPSSEAFFGQGTRLTVV.

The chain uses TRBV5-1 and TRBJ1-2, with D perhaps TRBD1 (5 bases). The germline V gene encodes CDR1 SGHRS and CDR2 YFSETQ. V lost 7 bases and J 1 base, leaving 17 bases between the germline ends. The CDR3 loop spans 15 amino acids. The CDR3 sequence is CASCPQGEINYGYTF. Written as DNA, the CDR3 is TGCGCCAGCTGCCCGCAGGGCGAGATTAACTATGGCTACACCTTC.

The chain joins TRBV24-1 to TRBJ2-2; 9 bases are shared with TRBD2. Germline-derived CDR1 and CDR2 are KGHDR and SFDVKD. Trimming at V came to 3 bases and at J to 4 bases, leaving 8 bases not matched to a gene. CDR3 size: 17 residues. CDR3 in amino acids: CATSDRLAGFGTGELFF. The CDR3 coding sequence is TGTGCCACCAGTGATAGGCTAGCGGGATTCGGCACCGGGGAGCTGTTTTTT.

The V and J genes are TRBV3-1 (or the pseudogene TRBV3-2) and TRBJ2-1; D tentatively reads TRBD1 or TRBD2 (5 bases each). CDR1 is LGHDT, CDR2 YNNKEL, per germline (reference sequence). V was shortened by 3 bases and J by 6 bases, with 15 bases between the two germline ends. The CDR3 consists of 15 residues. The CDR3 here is CASSHLGESSNEQFF. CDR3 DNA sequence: TGTGCCAGCAGCCACCTAGGGGAGAGCTCCAATGAGCAGTTCTTC.

CDR3 sequence: CASSSNLRNEQFF. The CDR3 nucleotides read TGTGCCAGCAGCTCCAATCTACGGAATGAGCAGTTCTTC. The chain couples TRBV11-2 to TRBJ2-1; D uncertain. The germline V gene encodes CDR1 SGHAT and CDR2 FQNNGV. This CDR3 has 13 residues. The V end lost 4 bases, the J end lost 7 bases, and 11 bases lay between the germline ends. Variable domain in full (rest from reference TRBV11-2 and TRBJ2-1): EAGVAQSPRYKIIEKRQSVAFWCNPISGHATLYWYQQILGQGPKLLIQFQNNGVVDDSQLPKDRFSAERLKGVDSTLKIQPAKLEDSAVYLCASSSNLRNEQFFGPGTRLTVL.

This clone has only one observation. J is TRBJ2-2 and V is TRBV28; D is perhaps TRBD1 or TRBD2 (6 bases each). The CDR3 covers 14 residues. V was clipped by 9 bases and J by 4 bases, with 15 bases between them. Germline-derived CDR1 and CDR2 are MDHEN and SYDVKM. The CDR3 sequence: CASNRGRGTGELFF. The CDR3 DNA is TGTGCCAGTAATCGGGGGCGTGGCACCGGGGAGCTGTTTTTT.

Here the CDR3 DNA reads TGCGCCAGCAGCCTGGGACAGGGACAAATCAATGGCTACACCTTC. This sequence encodes CASSLGQGQINGYTF. The chain uses TRBV5-1 and TRBJ1-2, with 9 bases matching TRBD1. Germline CDR1 and CDR2: SGHRS and YFSETQ. V trimming: 4 bases; J trimming: 6 bases; junction bases outside the gene matches: 10. The CDR3 is made up of 15 amino acids. The variable domain in full, with the rest retrieved from reference TRBV5-1 and TRBJ1-2, is KAGVTQTPRYLIKTRGQQVTLSCSPISGHRSVSWYQQTPGQGLQFLFEYFSETQRNKGNFPGRFSGRQFSNSRSEMNVSTLELGDSALYLCASSLGQGQINGYTFGSGTRLTVV.